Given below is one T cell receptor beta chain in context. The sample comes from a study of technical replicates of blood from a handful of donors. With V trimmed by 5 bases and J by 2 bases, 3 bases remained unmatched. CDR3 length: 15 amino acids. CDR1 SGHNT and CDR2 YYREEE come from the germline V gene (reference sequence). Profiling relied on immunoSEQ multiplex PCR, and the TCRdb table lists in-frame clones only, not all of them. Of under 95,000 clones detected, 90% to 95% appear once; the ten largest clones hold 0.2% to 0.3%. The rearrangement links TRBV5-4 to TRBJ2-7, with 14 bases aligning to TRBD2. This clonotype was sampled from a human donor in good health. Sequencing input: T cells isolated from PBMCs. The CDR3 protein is CASSLTSGGAYEQYF. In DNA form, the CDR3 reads TGTGCCAGCAGTTTGACTAGCGGGGGGGCCTACGAGCAGTACTTC.